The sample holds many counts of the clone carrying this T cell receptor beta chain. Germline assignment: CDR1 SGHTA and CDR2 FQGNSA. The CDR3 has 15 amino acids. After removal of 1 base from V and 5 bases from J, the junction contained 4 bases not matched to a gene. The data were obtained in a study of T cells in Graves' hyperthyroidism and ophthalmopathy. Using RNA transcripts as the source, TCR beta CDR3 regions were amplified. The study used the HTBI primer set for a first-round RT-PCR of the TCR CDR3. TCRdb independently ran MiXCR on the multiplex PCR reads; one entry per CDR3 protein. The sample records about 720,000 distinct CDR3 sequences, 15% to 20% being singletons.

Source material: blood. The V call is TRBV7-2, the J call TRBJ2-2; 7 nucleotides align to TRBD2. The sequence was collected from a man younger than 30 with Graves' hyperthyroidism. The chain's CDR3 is CASSLGRGWTGELFF. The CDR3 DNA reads TGTGCCAGCAGCTTAGGGCGGGGGTGGACCGGGGAGCTGTTTTTT.